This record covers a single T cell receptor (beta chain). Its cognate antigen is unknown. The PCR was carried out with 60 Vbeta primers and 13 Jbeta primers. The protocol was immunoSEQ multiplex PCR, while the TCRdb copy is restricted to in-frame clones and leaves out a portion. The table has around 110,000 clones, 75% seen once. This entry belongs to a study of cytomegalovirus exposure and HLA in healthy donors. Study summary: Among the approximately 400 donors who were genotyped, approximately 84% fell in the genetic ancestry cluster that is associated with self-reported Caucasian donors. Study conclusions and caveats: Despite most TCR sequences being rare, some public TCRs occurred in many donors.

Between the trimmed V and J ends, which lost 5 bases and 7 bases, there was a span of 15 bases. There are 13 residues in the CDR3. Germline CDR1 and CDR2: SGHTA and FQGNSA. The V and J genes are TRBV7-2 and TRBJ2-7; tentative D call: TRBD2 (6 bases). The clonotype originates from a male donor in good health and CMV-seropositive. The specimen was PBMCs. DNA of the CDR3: TGTGCCAGCAGCCCGGAGGCGGGGATGGAGCAGTACTTC. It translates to CASSPEAGMEQYF.